These 17 T cell receptor beta chains originate from one sample sequenced in a study of T cell repertoires in aging, cancer and after chemotherapy (dated by TCRdb to about 2019). TCR beta rearrangements were amplified from genomic DNA extracted from peripheral blood rather than from sorted cells or RNA. Sequenced on an Illumina MiSeq. Using a mixed TRB-A/B primer pool, multiplex touch-down PCR amplified rearranged TRB sequences covering the V, D and J segments. TCRdb redid the processing of the public reads, applying fastp at Q25 and MiXCR, and retained in-frame beta chains. All rows with the same CDR3 protein become a single entry with the most common DNA and genes. The sample table holds around 9,300 distinct CDR3 sequences, of which more than 20% were seen once. The ten most abundant clones make up roughly 13% of the sample. The material sequenced was blood. The source of these receptors is a human donor with a blood cancer. The donor label of this sample is uncertain.

This clonotype was observed many times. The chain has TRBV5-6 and TRBJ1-5; possible D gene TRBD1, 5 bases. V lost 4 bases, J lost 5 bases, and 16 bases lay in between. This CDR3 comprises 15 residues. The V gene's germline CDR1 is SGHDT and CDR2 YYEEEE. CDR3 loop: CASSLGHSPDQPQHF. The CDR3 nucleotides read TGTGCCAGCAGCCTAGGACACTCCCCAGATCAGCCCCAGCATTTT.

The chain recombines TRBV6-5 with TRBJ1-4, with D hard to call. The CDR3 spans 14 residues. Germline CDR1 and CDR2: MNHEY and SVGAGI. V was shortened by 2 bases and J by 7 bases, with 11 bases between the two germline ends. The CDR3 DNA reads as TGTGCCAGCAGTTACAGCCTCGGAGGTGAAAAACTGTTTTTT. It codes for CASSYSLGGEKLFF.

By its share, this clonotype is medium-sized. The chain is built from TRBV6-5 and TRBJ2-4; D possibly corresponds to TRBD2 (5 bases). Germline assignment: CDR1 MNHEY and CDR2 SVGAGI. The CDR3 consists of 13 residues. The V end lost 0 bases, the J end lost 9 bases, and 9 bases lay between the germline ends. DNA of the CDR3: TGTGCCAGCAGTTACTCGGAGGAAGGCATTCAGTACTTC. Amino acid sequence: CASSYSEEGIQYF.

The sample holds a few counts of this clonotype. J is TRBJ2-1 and V is TRBV30; D is unclear. This CDR3 has 12 residues. Germline CDR1 is GTSNPN and CDR2 is SVGIG (reference sequence). Trimming removed 4 bases at V and 6 bases at J, with 10 bases between. The CDR3 DNA is TGTGCCTGGACTAGATTTAGCAATGAGCAGTTCTTC. Translated, it gives CAWTRFSNEQFF.

This clonotype ranks as medium-sized. The genes are TRBV19 and TRBJ1-1; the D is unclear. V was cut by 6 bases and J by 0 bases, with 2 bases left in between. The CDR3 consists of 11 residues. From germline, CDR1 is LNHDA and CDR2 SQIVND (reference sequence). CDR3: CASSMNTEAFF. The CDR3 nucleotides are TGTGCCAGTAGCATGAACACTGAAGCTTTCTTT.

This rearrangement joins TRBV18 to TRBJ1-2; D might be TRBD1 (5 bases). Germline lookup yields CDR1 KGHSH and CDR2 LQKENI. This CDR3 has 12 residues. V lost 5 bases and J 8 bases, leaving 12 bases between the germline ends. The CDR3 region has the DNA TGTGCCAGCTCATCAGGGACGGGCGGCTACACCTTC. It is translated as CASSSGTGGYTF.

This clonotype was seen repeatedly, ten times or more. The rearrangement links TRBV6-5 to TRBJ1-2; possibly TRBD1 for D (6 bases). CDR3 length: 18 amino acids. The V and J ends lost 4 bases and 2 bases respectively, with 23 bases between them. Germline values: CDR1 MNHEY, CDR2 SVGAGI. The DNA for the CDR3 is TGTGCCAGCAGTTCCCGACGACGGGGGGGCCTCGCAAACTATGGCTACACCTTC. It is translated as CASSSRRRGGLANYGYTF.

This chain uses TRBV5-1 with TRBJ2-1, with 16 bases identical to TRBD2. There are 17 residues in the CDR3. Germline loops: CDR1 SGHRS, CDR2 YFSETQ. V was clipped by 3 bases and J by 4 bases; unmatched bases: 4. The CDR3 reads CASSSGLAGGAYNEQFF. CDR3 bases: TGCGCCAGCAGCTCGGGACTAGCGGGAGGGGCGTACAATGAGCAGTTCTTC.

The chain joins TRBV7-9 to TRBJ2-7, with D possibly matching TRBD1 (7 bases). CDR3 length: 12 residues. The germline V gene has CDR1 SEHNR and CDR2 FQNEAQ (reference sequence). V shed 11 bases and J shed 0 bases, with 11 bases lying between them. The CDR3 DNA is TGTGCCGGCGGGGACAGCTCCTACGAGCAGTACTTC. Its protein product is CAGGDSSYEQYF.

The sample holds a few counts of this clonotype. In DNA, the CDR3 is TGTGCCAGCAGCTCCGGGACCGCCTTCTATGGCTACACCTTC. This encodes CASSSGTAFYGYTF. This chain joins TRBV6-5 and TRBJ1-2; the D gene is possibly TRBD1 (5 bases). CDR3 length equals 14 residues. V lost 6 bases, J lost 4 bases, and 15 bases lay in between. Germline V gene sequence: CDR1 MNHEY, CDR2 SVGAGI.

Sample share makes this clonotype medium-sized. The chain links TRBV6-1 to TRBJ2-3; D gene ambiguous. Germline V lookup: CDR1 MNHNS, CDR2 SASEGT. This CDR3 comprises 12 residues. Trimming cost V 2 bases and J 2 bases, with 2 bases left between them. The CDR3 DNA reads as TGTGCCAGCAGTGAATACACAGATACGCAGTATTTT. Protein sequence: CASSEYTDTQYF.

This chain connects TRBV20-1 to TRBJ1-4; 9 nucleotides match TRBD1. Germline values: CDR1 DFQATT, CDR2 SNEGSKA (reference sequence). This CDR3 is 15 amino acids long. J lost 5 bases, V lost 0 bases, and 4 bases had no gene match. The CDR3 region is CSARDGGTGNEKLFF. CDR3 sequence (DNA): TGCAGTGCTAGAGATGGCGGGACAGGGAATGAAAAACTGTTTTTT.

This chain joins TRBV24-1 and TRBJ2-5; D perhaps matches TRBD1 (5 bases). Trimming stripped 5 bases from V and 5 bases from J, with 14 bases between. The CDR3 totals 14 residues. Germline CDR1 KGHDR, CDR2 SFDVKD. CDR3 loop: CATSVSRKGETQYF. CDR3 sequence (DNA): TGTGCCACCAGTGTATCCCGAAAGGGGGAGACCCAGTACTTC.

DNA of the CDR3: TGTGCCAGCAGTTACGAATGGGGTGGACGGACCTACGAGCAGTACTTC. Its translation is CASSYEWGGRTYEQYF. V gene TRBV28 combines with J gene TRBJ2-7, with no clear D. V dropped 4 bases and J dropped 2 bases, with 18 bases sitting between them. From germline, CDR1 is MDHEN and CDR2 SYDVKM. This CDR3 has 16 residues.

This clonotype appeared a few times. The chain uses TRBV28 and TRBJ2-5; TRBD2 matches at 8 bases. The V gene's germline CDR1 is MDHEN and CDR2 SYDVKM. The CDR3 length is 12 residues. Germline trimming cut 7 bases from V and 5 bases from J; bases unmatched to any gene: 3. The CDR3 DNA sequence: TGTGCCAGCATCTCTAGCGGGGAGACCCAGTACTTC. Translating gives CASISSGETQYF.

This clonotype is classed as medium-sized (0.01 to 0.1%). The V call is TRBV15, the J call TRBJ2-7; D is perhaps TRBD1 (5 bases). The CDR3 is 15 residues long. Trimming left V 5 bases short and J 0 bases short, with 14 bases between. Germline CDR1 and CDR2: LNHNV and YYDKDF (reference sequence). The CDR3 spells CATSVGVVSSYEQYF. The CDR3, as DNA: TGTGCCACCAGCGTAGGGGTGGTTAGCTCCTACGAGCAGTACTTC.

This clonotype appeared a single time. The J gene is TRBJ2-2, the V gene TRBV6-2 or TRBV6-3; D tentatively fits TRBD1 or TRBD2 (5 bases each). The CDR3 length is 14 residues. CDR1 and CDR2 (germline): MNHEY, SVGEGT. V was cut by 8 bases and J by 6 bases, with 16 bases left in between. This chain's CDR3 is CASALHLGAGELFF. CDR3 in DNA: TGTGCCAGCGCCCTCCACCTGGGGGCCGGGGAGCTGTTTTTT.